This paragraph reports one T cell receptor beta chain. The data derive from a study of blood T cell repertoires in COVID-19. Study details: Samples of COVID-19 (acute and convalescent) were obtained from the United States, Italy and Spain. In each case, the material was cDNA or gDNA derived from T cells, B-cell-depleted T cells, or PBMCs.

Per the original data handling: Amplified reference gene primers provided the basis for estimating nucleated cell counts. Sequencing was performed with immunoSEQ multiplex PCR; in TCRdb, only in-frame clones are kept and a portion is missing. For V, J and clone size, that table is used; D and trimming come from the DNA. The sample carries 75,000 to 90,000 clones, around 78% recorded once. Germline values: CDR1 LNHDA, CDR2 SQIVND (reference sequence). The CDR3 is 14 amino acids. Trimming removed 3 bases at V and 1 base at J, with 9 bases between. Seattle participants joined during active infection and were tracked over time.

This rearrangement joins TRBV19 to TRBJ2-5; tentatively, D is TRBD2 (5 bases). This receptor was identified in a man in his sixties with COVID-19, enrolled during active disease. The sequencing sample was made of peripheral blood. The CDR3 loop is CASSIPGIQETQYF. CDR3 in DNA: TGTGCCAGTAGTATCCCGGGGATCCAAGAGACCCAGTACTTC.